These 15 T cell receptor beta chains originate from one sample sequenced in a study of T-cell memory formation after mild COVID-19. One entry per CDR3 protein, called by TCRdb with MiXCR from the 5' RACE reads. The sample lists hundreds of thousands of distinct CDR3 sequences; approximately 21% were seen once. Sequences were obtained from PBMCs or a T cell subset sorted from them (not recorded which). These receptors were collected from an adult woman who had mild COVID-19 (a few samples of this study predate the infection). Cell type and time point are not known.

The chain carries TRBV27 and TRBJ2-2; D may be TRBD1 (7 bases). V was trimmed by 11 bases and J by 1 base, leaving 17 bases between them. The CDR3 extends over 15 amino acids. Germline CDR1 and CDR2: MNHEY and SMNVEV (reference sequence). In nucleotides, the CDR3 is TGTGCCCCCTTGGGGCAGGGGGGGAACACCGGGGAGCTGTTTTTT. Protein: CAPLGQGGNTGELFF.

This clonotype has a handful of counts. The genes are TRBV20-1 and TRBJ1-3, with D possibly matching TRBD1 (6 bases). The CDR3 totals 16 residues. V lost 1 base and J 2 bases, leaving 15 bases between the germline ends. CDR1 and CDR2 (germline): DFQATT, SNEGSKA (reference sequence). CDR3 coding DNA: TGCAGTGCTAGAGGGGGGCGGGTCGGTGCTGGAAACACCATATATTTT. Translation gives CSARGGRVGAGNTIYF.

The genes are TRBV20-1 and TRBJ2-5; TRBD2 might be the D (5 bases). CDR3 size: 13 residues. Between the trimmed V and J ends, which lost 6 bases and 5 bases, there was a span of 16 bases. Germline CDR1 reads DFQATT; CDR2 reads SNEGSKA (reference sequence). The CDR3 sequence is CSAPFPPSETQYF. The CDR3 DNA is TGCAGTGCCCCCTTTCCGCCTAGCGAGACCCAGTACTTC.

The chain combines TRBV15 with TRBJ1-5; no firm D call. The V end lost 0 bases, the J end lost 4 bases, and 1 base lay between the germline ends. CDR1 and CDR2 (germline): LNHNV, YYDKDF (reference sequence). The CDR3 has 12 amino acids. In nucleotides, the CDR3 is TGTGCCACCAGCAGAGATAATCAGCCCCAGCATTTT. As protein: CATSRDNQPQHF.

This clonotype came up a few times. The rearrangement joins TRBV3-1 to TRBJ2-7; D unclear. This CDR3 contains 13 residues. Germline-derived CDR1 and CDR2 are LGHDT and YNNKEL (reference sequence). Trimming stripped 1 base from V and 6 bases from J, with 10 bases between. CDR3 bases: TGTGCCAGCAGCCAAGGGCTAGTCGGCGAGCAGTACTTC. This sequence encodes CASSQGLVGEQYF.

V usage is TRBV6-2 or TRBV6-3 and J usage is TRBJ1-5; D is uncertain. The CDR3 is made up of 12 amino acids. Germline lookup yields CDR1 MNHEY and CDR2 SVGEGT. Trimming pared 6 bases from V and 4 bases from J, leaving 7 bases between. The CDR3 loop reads CASRRLNQPQHF. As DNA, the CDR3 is TGTGCCAGCAGACGACTAAATCAGCCCCAGCATTTT.

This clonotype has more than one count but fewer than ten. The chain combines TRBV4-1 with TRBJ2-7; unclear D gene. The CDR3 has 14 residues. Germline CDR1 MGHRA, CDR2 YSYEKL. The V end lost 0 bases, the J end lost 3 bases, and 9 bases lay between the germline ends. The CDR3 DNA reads TGCGCCAGCAGCCAAGACGGCCCATACTACGAGCAGTACTTC. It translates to CASSQDGPYYEQYF.

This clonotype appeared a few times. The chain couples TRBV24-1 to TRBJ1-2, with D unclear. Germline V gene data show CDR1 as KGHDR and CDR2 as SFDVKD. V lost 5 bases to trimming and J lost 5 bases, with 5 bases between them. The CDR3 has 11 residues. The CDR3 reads CATSAGYGYTF. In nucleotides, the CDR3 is TGTGCCACCAGTGCGGGTTATGGCTACACCTTC.

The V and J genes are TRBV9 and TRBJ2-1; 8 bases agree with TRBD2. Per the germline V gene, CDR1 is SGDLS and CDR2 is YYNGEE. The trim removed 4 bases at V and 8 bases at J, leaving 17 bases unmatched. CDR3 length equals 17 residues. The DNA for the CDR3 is TGTGCCAGCAGCCCGAACTTAGCGGGATTTTATTCGGATGAGCAGTTCTTC. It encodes CASSPNLAGFYSDEQFF.

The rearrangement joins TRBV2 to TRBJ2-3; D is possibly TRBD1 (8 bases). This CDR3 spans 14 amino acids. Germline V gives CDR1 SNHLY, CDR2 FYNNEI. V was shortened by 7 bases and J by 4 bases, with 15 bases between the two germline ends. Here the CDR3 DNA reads TGTGCCAGCAATGACAGGGGAGGGGCAGATACGCAGTATTTT. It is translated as CASNDRGGADTQYF.

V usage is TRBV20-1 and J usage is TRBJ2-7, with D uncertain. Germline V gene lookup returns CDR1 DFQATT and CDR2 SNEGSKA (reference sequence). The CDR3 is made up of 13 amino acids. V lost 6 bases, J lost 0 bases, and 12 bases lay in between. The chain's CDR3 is CSARRQRSYEQYF. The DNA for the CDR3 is TGCAGTGCCCGCAGACAACGCTCCTACGAGCAGTACTTC.

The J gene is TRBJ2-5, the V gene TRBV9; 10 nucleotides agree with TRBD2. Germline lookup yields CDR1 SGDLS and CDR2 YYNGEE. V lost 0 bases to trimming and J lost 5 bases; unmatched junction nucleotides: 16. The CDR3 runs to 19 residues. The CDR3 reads CASSVGVSGGRSVWETQYF. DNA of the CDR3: TGTGCCAGCAGCGTAGGGGTTAGCGGGGGGCGATCGGTTTGGGAGACCCAGTACTTC. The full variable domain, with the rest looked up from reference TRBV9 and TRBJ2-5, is DSGVTQTPKHLITATGQRVTLRCSPRSGDLSVYWYQQSLDQGLQFLIQYYNGEERAKGNILERFSAQQFPDLHSELNLSSLELGDSALYFCASSVGVSGGRSVWETQYFGPGTRLLVL.

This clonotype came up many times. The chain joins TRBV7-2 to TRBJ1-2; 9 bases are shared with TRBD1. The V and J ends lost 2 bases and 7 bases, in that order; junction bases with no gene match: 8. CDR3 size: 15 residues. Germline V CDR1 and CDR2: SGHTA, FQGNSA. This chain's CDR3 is CASSLKGGQGLGYTF. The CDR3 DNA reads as TGTGCCAGCAGCTTAAAGGGGGGACAGGGCCTTGGCTACACCTTC.

The CDR3 sequence: CASSYGRDSGANVLTF. The CDR3, as DNA: TGTGCCAGCAGTTACGGGCGAGACTCTGGGGCCAACGTCCTGACTTTC. The chain combines TRBV6-2 or TRBV6-3 with TRBJ2-6; D not resolved. With 2 bases removed from V and 0 bases from J, the gap between germline ends came to 8 bases. This CDR3 has 16 amino acids. From germline, CDR1 is MNHEY and CDR2 SVGEGT.

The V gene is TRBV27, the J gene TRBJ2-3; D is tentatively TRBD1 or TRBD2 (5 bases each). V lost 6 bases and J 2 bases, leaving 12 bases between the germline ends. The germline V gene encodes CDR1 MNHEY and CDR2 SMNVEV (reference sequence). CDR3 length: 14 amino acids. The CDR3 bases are TGTGCCAGCAGGGCCTTGGGGGACACAGATACGCAGTATTTT. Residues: CASRALGDTDTQYF.